One and the same sample provided the 4 T cell receptor beta chains below, sequenced in a study of T cells after yellow fever vaccination. TCRdb re-called the 5' RACE reads with MiXCR, one entry per CDR3 protein. The table records 230,000 or so distinct CDR3 sequences, about 3.9% of them present only once. The sample consisted of PBMCs, taken 15 days after the yellow fever booster vaccination. The receptor source for this set is a man aged 18 to 29 who received the YFV17D yellow fever vaccine.

Many counts were recorded for this clonotype. The chain uses TRBV12-3 or TRBV12-4 and TRBJ1-2; D unclear. This CDR3 has 11 residues. V lost 3 bases to trimming and J lost 6 bases, with 5 bases between them. This CDR3 is CASSFGDGYTF. DNA for the CDR3: TGTGCCAGCAGTTTTGGCGATGGCTACACCTTC.

This clonotype came up many times. The CDR3 bases are TGCAGTGCTAGAGTAACAGAGCGGACCACTGAAGCTTTCTTT. It codes for CSARVTERTTEAFF. The rearrangement uses TRBV20-1 and TRBJ1-1; no clear D gene. V dropped 1 base and J dropped 4 bases, with 13 bases sitting between them. The germline CDR1 and CDR2 sequences are DFQATT and SNEGSKA (reference sequence). This CDR3 has 14 residues.

This clonotype was seen many times. The rearrangement uses TRBV5-1 and TRBJ2-2; 8 bases match TRBD1. The CDR3 covers 16 residues. Germline-derived CDR1 and CDR2 are SGHRS and YFSETQ. Unmatched junction bases numbered 14, after V lost 8 bases and J lost 5 bases. CDR3 loop: CASHSGTGEPTGELFF. CDR3 coding DNA: TGCGCCAGTCACTCCGGGACAGGAGAACCAACCGGGGAGCTGTTTTTT.

This clonotype was detected ten times or more. This chain links TRBV5-4 with TRBJ1-5; TRBD1 is a possible D gene (6 bases). The CDR3 has 16 residues. Germline loops: CDR1 SGHNT, CDR2 YYREEE (reference sequence). V shed 4 bases and J shed 3 bases, with 17 bases lying between them. This CDR3 reads CASSQGGQPPNQPQHF. Here the CDR3 DNA reads TGTGCCAGCAGCCAAGGCGGACAGCCCCCCAATCAGCCCCAGCATTTT.